Sequencing of this TCR beta chain was carried out in a study of identical twins. Each CDR3 protein is one row after TCRdb ran MiXCR on the 5' RACE reads. This table holds under 900,000 distinct CDR3 sequences, roughly 18% found once. This same sample was also taken into another study, of T cells expressing NK-cell markers.

This sequence was found in a woman aged 18-29 years in good health. Material: PBMCs.

CDR3 amino acids: CASSPGHRDTDTQYF. As DNA, the CDR3 is TGCGCCAGCTCTCCGGGACACCGAGACACAGATACGCAGTATTTT. The genes are TRBV5-1 and TRBJ2-3, with D maybe TRBD1 (6 bases). V was trimmed by 7 bases and J by 2 bases, leaving 17 bases between them. The length of the CDR3 is 15 residues. Germline assignment: CDR1 SGHRS and CDR2 YFSETQ.